What follows are 18 T cell receptor beta chains derived from one specimen sequenced in a study of identical twins. TCRdb re-called the 5' RACE reads with MiXCR, one entry per CDR3 protein. The table has 400,000 to 650,000 distinct CDR3 sequences, about 20% seen once; the top ten hold 0.91%. This sample was also put to use in a study of T cells expressing NK-cell markers.

Sequenced sample: CD4+ T cells sorted from blood. These receptors came from a young woman in good health.

The chain carries TRBV6-6 and TRBJ1-2, with D perhaps matching TRBD1 (5 bases). Trimming removed 2 bases from V and 2 bases from J, with 6 bases in between. Germline V gene sequence: CDR1 MNHNY, CDR2 SVGAGI (reference sequence). This CDR3 spans 13 amino acids. In nucleotides, the CDR3 is TGTGCCAGCAGTTACCAGGGAAACTATGGCTACACCTTC. Encoded protein: CASSYQGNYGYTF.

This clonotype appeared a few times. The chain joins TRBV27 to TRBJ1-5; D not certain. The CDR3 is 14 residues long. The V end was cut by 6 bases, the J end by 4 bases, with 13 bases between. Germline V gives CDR1 MNHEY, CDR2 SMNVEV (reference sequence). CDR3 in DNA: TGTGCCAGCAGCTCCACTCGAGAGAATCAGCCCCAGCATTTT. It translates to CASSSTRENQPQHF.

The CDR3 here is CASSRGRGSGELFF. CDR3 coding DNA: TGTGCCAGCAGCCGCGGGAGGGGGTCCGGGGAGCTGTTTTTT. This chain uses TRBV7-2 with TRBJ2-2; 9 nucleotides line up with TRBD2. The germline V gene encodes CDR1 SGHTA and CDR2 FQGNSA. This CDR3 is built from 14 residues. Germline trimming cut 5 bases from V and 6 bases from J; bases unmatched to any gene: 4.

In its sample, this clonotype was seen a few times. The rearrangement uses TRBV5-1 and TRBJ1-2; TRBD1 matches at 7 bases. Trimming removed 2 bases from V and 6 bases from J; junction bases left unmatched: 19. Germline V gene lookup returns CDR1 SGHRS and CDR2 YFSETQ. The CDR3 covers 18 residues. DNA of the CDR3: TGCGCCAGCAGCTTTGTAAGGAGCGCGGGACAGAAGCCAGATGGCTACACCTTC. This encodes CASSFVRSAGQKPDGYTF.

The chain employs TRBV12-3 or TRBV12-4 and TRBJ1-1; D possibly corresponds to TRBD1 (6 bases). V lost 2 bases and J lost 0, with 10 bases in between. The CDR3 is 15 amino acids. The CDR3 nucleotides read TGTGCCAGCAGTTTAAGGGGGGCCTTGAACACTGAAGCTTTCTTT. It is translated as CASSLRGALNTEAFF.

This clonotype came up a few times. The rearrangement uses TRBV10-2 and TRBJ2-1; D is unresolved. The length of the CDR3 is 13 residues. Germline assignment: CDR1 WSHSY and CDR2 SAAADI. V lost 8 bases and J lost 4, with 12 bases in between. In DNA form, the CDR3 reads TGCGCCAGCCCATCGGACCGATACAATGAGCAGTTCTTC. Protein product: CASPSDRYNEQFF.

V is TRBV4-3 and J is TRBJ2-4, with D hard to call. Germline assignment: CDR1 LGHNA and CDR2 YSLEER. The ends were cut back, 0 bases at V and 7 bases at J, with 10 bases in the middle. The CDR3 length is 14 residues. CDR3 DNA: TGCGCCAGCAGCCAAGAGTGGCGTGGTAACATTCAGTACTTC. This sequence encodes CASSQEWRGNIQYF.

This sequence joins TRBV5-5 and TRBJ2-5; D perhaps matches TRBD2 (5 bases). The V end was cut by 4 bases, the J end by 2 bases, with 12 bases between. Germline V gene data show CDR1 as SGHKS and CDR2 as YYEKEE (reference sequence). This CDR3 contains 14 residues. The CDR3 DNA follows: TGTGCCAGCAGCCCCCACGGGAATCAAGAGACCCAGTACTTC. Translated: CASSPHGNQETQYF.

Only a few counts were recorded for this clonotype. The genes are TRBV20-1 and TRBJ2-5; D ambiguous. The CDR3 is 11 amino acids. Germline CDR1 DFQATT, CDR2 SNEGSKA (reference sequence). The V end was cut by 6 bases, the J end by 4 bases, with 9 bases between. CDR3 in amino acids: CSAPEVETQYF. Written as DNA, the CDR3 is TGCAGTGCCCCCGAGGTAGAGACCCAGTACTTC.

This clonotype was counted between two and nine times. The rearrangement joins TRBV7-8 to TRBJ2-2; a weak D match, TRBD2 (5 bases). The germline CDR1 and CDR2 sequences are SGHVS and FQNEAQ. This CDR3 has 16 amino acids. The germline V and J ends were trimmed by 7 bases and 1 base, with 16 bases remaining between them. The CDR3 bases are TGTGCCAGCACGGGAAGCGGCGCCTGGAACACCGGGGAGCTGTTTTTT. Amino acids: CASTGSGAWNTGELFF. Combining the CDR3 with reference TRBV7-8 and TRBJ2-2 gives the whole variable domain GAGVSQSPRYKVAKRGQDVALRCDPISGHVSLFWYQQALGQGPEFLTYFQNEAQLDKSGLPSDRFFAERPEGSVSTLKIQRTQQEDSAVYLCASTGSGAWNTGELFFGEGSRLTVL.

This clonotype was counted only a few times. This sequence joins TRBV6-2 or TRBV6-3 and TRBJ2-1; 7 nucleotides agree with TRBD2. The V gene end was trimmed by 4 bases and the J gene end by 10 bases; junction bases not matched to a gene: 7. The CDR3 consists of 13 residues. The germline V gene encodes CDR1 MNHEY and CDR2 SVGEGT. The CDR3 here is CASSSRGVREQFF. CDR3 bases: TGTGCCAGCAGTTCCCGGGGGGTTAGGGAGCAGTTCTTC.

This chain connects TRBV6-1 to TRBJ2-7; either TRBD1 or TRBD2 may fit D (5 bases each). In germline, CDR1 is MNHNS, CDR2 SASEGT. The CDR3 extends over 14 amino acids. V was clipped by 5 bases and J by 1 base, with 12 bases between them. DNA of the CDR3: TGTGCCAGCAGTCCCGGGACGTATTCCTACGAGCAGTACTTC. It codes for CASSPGTYSYEQYF.

The rearrangement uses TRBV12-5 and TRBJ1-1; D unclear. CDR1 and CDR2 (germline): LGHNT, FRNRAP. The CDR3 has 13 amino acids. The ends were cut back, 2 bases at V and 4 bases at J, with 8 bases in the middle. The CDR3 region has the DNA TGTGCTAGTGGTTTGCCCGCGGTCACTGAAGCTTTCTTT. Translated, it gives CASGLPAVTEAFF. Filled out from reference TRBV12-5 and TRBJ1-1, the complete variable domain reads DARVTQTPRHKVTEMGQEVTMRCQPILGHNTVFWYRQTMMQGLELLAYFRNRAPLDDSGMPKDRFSAEMPDATLATLKIQPSEPRDSAVYFCASGLPAVTEAFFGQGTRLTVV.

In its sample, this clonotype was seen once. This chain links TRBV6-4 with TRBJ1-2; tentatively, D is TRBD1 (5 bases). Germline CDR1 MRHNA, CDR2 SNTAGT. The CDR3 runs 12 residues. V was clipped by 5 bases and J by 5 bases, with 9 bases between them. The DNA for the CDR3 is TGTGCCAGCAGTCAGAAGGGGTATGGCTACACCTTC. Translated: CASSQKGYGYTF.

This clonotype has only a few counts. The chain uses TRBV20-1 and TRBJ1-1; D gene ambiguous. The CDR3 has 13 amino acids. Germline V gene data show CDR1 as DFQATT and CDR2 as SNEGSKA (reference sequence). The ends were cut back, 6 bases at V and 1 base at J, with 12 bases in the middle. Here the CDR3 DNA reads TGCAGTGCCCCAGTGTGGGGGAACACTGAAGCTTTCTTT. This encodes CSAPVWGNTEAFF.

A few counts support this clonotype. The genes are TRBV20-1 and TRBJ2-1, with D maybe TRBD1 (6 bases). The CDR3 length is 12 residues. The germline V gene has CDR1 DFQATT and CDR2 SNEGSKA (reference sequence). The V gene lost 4 bases and the J gene lost 9 bases, with 13 bases spanning the gap. Here the CDR3 DNA reads TGCAGTGCTAAACAGGGCCTGGGTGAGCAGTTCTTC. This translates into CSAKQGLGEQFF.

This clonotype has just one count. The chain joins TRBV4-3 to TRBJ2-6; D not resolved. Trimming stripped 0 bases from V and 0 bases from J, with 9 bases between. Germline CDR1 and CDR2: LGHNA and YSLEER. The CDR3 loop spans 17 amino acids. DNA of the CDR3: TGCGCCAGCAGCCAAGAGTTCGCGGCCTCTGGGGCCAACGTCCTGACTTTC. Protein sequence: CASSQEFAASGANVLTF.

This clonotype was found many times. The CDR3 nucleotides read TGTGCCAGCAGCCTCAGAGGAGCTGATAATTCACCCCTCCACTTT. Its translation: CASSLRGADNSPLHF. The V and J genes are TRBV7-6 and TRBJ1-6; D is undetermined. The CDR3 runs to 15 residues. Germline-derived CDR1 and CDR2 are SGHVS and FNYEAQ. V gave up 5 bases and J gave up 5 bases, with 13 bases separating them. Based on the CDR3 plus reference TRBV7-6 and TRBJ1-6, the full variable domain is GAGVSQSPRYKVTKRGQDVALRCDPISGHVSLYWYRQALGQGPEFLTYFNYEAQQDKSGLPNDRFSAERPEGSISTLTIQRTEQRDSAMYRCASSLRGADNSPLHFGNGTRLTVT.